This T cell receptor (beta chain) was recovered during a study of T cell repertoires in cytomegalovirus infection. Study-wide context: Public TCR beta signatures were indicative of both CMV infection and a matching HLA type.

Findings and caveats of the study: The study found HLA-C-restricted CMV-specific TCR beta clonotypes dominating the ex vivo response.

TCRdb re-analysed the reads in MiXCR, keeping a single row per CDR3 protein. The table shows around 550,000 distinct CDR3 sequences, with less than 30% occurring only once. This clonotype was found a few times. What it binds is not known. The clonotype comes from a human donor in good health (CMV status not recorded). Some clones in this sample may be carry-over from other donors' samples. The sequencing input was PBMCs.

CDR3 in DNA: TGTGCCAGCAGTGAAAACATCCCCTCCTACAATGAGCAGTTCTTC. It yields the protein CASSENIPSYNEQFF. The chain couples TRBV2 to TRBJ2-1; D is unclear. The CDR3 runs to 15 residues. The V gene lost 2 bases and the J gene lost 0 bases, with 8 bases spanning the gap. CDR1 and CDR2 (germline): SNHLY, FYNNEI.